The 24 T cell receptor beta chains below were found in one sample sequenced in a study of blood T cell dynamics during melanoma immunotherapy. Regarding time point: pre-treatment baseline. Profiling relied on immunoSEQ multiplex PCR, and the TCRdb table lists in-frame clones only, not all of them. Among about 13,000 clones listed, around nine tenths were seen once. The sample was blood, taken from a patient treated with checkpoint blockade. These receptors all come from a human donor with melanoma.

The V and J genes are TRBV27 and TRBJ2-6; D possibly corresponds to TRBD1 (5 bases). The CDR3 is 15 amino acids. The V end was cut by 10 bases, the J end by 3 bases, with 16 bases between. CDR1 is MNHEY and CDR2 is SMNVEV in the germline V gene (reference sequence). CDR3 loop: CATTLGVSGANVLTF. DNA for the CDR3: TGTGCCACTACCCTAGGGGTGAGTGGGGCCAACGTCCTGACTTTC.

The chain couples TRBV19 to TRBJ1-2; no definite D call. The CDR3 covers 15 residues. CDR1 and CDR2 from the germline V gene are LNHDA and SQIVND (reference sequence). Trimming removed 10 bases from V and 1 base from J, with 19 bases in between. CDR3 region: CATEAPGSLNYGYTF. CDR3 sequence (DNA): TGTGCCACCGAAGCCCCCGGGTCTCTTAACTATGGCTACACCTTC.

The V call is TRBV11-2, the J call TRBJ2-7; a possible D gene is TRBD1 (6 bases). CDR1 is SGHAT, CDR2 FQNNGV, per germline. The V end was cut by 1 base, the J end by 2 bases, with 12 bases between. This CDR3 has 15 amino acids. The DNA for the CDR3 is TGTGCCAGCAGCTTAGGCCCGGACAGTACCTACGAGCAGTACTTC. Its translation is CASSLGPDSTYEQYF.

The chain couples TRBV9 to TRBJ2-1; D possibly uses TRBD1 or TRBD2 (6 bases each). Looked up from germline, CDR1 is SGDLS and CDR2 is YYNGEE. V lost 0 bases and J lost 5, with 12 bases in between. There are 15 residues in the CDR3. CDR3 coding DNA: TGTGCCAGCAGCGTAGAGGGGGGACGAAACAATGAGCAGTTCTTC. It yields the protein CASSVEGGRNNEQFF.

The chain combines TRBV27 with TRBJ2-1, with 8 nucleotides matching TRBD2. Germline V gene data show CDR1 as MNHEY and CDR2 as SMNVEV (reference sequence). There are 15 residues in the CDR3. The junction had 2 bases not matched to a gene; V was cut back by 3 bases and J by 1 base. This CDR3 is CASSFSGISYNEQFF. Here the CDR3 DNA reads TGTGCCAGCAGTTTTAGCGGGATATCCTACAATGAGCAGTTCTTC.

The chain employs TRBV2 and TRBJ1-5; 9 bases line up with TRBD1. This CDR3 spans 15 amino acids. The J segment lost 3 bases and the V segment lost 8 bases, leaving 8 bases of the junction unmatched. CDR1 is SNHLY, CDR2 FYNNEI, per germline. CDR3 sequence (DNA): TGTGCCAGCTCTACCGGGACAGGGACCAATCAGCCCCAGCATTTT. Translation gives CASSTGTGTNQPQHF.

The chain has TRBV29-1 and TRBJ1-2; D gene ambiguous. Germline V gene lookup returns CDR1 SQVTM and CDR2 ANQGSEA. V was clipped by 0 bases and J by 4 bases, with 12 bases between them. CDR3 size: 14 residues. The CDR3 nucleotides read TGCAGCGTTGAAGACCGGTCGATCAGCTATGGCTACACCTTC. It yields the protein CSVEDRSISYGYTF.

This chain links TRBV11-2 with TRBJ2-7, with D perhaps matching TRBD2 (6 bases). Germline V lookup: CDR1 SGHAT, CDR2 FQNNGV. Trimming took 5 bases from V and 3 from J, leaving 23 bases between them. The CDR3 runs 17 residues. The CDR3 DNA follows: TGTGCCAGCAGCCAAGGAGGCGGAGCAGGAGGGCTCTACGAGCAGTACTTC. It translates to CASSQGGGAGGLYEQYF.

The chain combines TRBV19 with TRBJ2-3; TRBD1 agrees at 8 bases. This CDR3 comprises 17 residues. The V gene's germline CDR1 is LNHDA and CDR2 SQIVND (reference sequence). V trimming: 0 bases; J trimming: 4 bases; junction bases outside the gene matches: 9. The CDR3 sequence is CASSIDRVRDRPDTQYF. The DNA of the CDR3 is TGTGCCAGTAGTATAGATCGGGTTCGGGACAGGCCAGATACGCAGTATTTT.

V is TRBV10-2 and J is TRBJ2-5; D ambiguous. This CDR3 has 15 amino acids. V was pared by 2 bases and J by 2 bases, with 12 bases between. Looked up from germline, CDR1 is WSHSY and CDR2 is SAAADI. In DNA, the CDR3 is TGCGCCAGCAGTGAGGGCTATTATTCTCAAGAGACCCAGTACTTC. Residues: CASSEGYYSQETQYF.

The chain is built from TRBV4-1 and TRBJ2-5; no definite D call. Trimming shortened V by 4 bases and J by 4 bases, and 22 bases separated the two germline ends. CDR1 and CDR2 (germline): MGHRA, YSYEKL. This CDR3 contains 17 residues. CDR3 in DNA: TGCGCCAGCAGCCCTTACACCCGACCTGGGGTGAGAGAGACCCAGTACTTC. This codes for CASSPYTRPGVRETQYF.

The CDR3 DNA follows: TGTGCCAGCAGTGGGACAGGGAGCTACGAGCAGTACTTC. This sequence encodes CASSGTGSYEQYF. The chain is built from TRBV2 and TRBJ2-7, with 8 bases matching TRBD1. Germline V gene lookup returns CDR1 SNHLY and CDR2 FYNNEI. The V gene end was trimmed by 4 bases and the J gene end by 3 bases; junction bases not matched to a gene: 2. The CDR3 extends over 13 amino acids.

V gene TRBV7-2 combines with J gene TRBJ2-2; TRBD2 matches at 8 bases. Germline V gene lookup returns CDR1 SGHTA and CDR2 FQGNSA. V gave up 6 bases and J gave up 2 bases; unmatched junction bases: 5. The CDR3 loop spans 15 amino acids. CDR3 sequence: CASRPGLANTGELFF. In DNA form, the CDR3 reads TGTGCCAGCAGACCTGGACTAGCAAACACCGGGGAGCTGTTTTTT.

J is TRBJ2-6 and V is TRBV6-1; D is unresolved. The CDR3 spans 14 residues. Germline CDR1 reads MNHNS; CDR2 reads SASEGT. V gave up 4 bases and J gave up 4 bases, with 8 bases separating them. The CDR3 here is CASSGKYGANVLTF. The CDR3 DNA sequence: TGTGCCAGCAGTGGGAAGTACGGGGCCAACGTCCTGACTTTC.

CDR3 amino acids: CASSHDSLSYNEQFF. The CDR3 coding sequence is TGTGCCAGCAGTCACGACAGTTTATCCTACAATGAGCAGTTCTTC. The rearrangement uses TRBV6-1 and TRBJ2-1; D is perhaps TRBD1 (5 bases). Trimming took off 5 bases at V and 1 base at J, with 12 bases between the two ends. The CDR3 consists of 15 residues. Germline loops: CDR1 MNHNS, CDR2 SASEGT.

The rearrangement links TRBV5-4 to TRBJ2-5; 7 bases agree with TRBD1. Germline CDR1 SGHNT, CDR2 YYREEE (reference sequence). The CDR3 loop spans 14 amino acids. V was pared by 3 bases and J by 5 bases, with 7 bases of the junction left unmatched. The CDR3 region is CASSSQGIKETQYF. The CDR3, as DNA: TGTGCCAGCAGCTCACAGGGGATCAAGGAGACCCAGTACTTC.

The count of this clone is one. The CDR3: CASSSYLGEQYF. CDR3 nucleotide sequence: TGTGCCAGCAGCTCCTATTTGGGAGAGCAGTACTTC. The chain uses TRBV7-3 and TRBJ2-7; no firm D call. The germline gives CDR1 SGHTA, CDR2 FQGTGA. The V and J ends lost 4 bases and 7 bases respectively, with 11 bases between them. CDR3 length: 12 residues.

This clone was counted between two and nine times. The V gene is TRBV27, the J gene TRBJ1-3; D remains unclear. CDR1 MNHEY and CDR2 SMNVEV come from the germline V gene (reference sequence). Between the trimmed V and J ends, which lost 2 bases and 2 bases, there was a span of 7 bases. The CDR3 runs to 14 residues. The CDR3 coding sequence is TGTGCCAGCAGTTTAGGCAGAGCTGGAAACACCATATATTTT. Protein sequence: CASSLGRAGNTIYF.

The CDR3, as DNA: TGTGCCAGCAGCCCCCGAACAGGTCCTAACACAGATACGCAGTATTTT. It translates to CASSPRTGPNTDTQYF. V usage is TRBV9 and J usage is TRBJ2-3; a weak D match, TRBD1 (5 bases). Germline CDR1 and CDR2: SGDLS and YYNGEE. Trimming removed 4 bases at V and 2 bases at J, with 17 bases between. The CDR3 covers 16 residues.

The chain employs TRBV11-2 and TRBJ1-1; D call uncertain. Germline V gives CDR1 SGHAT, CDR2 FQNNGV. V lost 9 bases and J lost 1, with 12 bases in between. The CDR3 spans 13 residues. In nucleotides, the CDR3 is TGTGCCAGTTCACGGTGGGGGAACACTGAAGCTTTCTTT. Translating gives CASSRWGNTEAFF.

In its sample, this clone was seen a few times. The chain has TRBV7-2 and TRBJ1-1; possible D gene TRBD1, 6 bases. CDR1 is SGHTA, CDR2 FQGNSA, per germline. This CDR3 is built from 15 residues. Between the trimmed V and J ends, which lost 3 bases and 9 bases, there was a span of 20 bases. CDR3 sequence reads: CASSLGGNRRGKAFF. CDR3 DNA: TGTGCCAGCAGCTTGGGAGGAAACAGGAGGGGGAAAGCTTTCTTT.

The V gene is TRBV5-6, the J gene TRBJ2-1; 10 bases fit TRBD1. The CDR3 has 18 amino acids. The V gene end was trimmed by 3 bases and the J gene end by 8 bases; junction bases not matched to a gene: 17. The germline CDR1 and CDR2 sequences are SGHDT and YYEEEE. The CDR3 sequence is CASSSPKLPGQGNHEQFF. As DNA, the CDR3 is TGTGCCAGCAGCTCACCGAAATTACCGGGACAGGGGAACCATGAGCAGTTCTTC.

The CDR3 DNA reads as TGTGCCAGCAGCCCAGCGACTAAGAGCACAGATACGCAGTATTTT. Its protein product is CASSPATKSTDTQYF. V and J are TRBV7-2 and TRBJ2-3, with D possibly being TRBD2 (5 bases). This CDR3 is built from 15 residues. From germline, CDR1 is SGHTA and CDR2 FQGNSA. V lost 5 bases to trimming and J lost 0 bases, with 12 bases between them.

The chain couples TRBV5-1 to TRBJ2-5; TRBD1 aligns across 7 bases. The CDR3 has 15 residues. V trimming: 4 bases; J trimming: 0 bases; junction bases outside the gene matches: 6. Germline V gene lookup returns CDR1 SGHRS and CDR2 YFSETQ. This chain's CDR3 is CASSPGTAYQETQYF. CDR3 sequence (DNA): TGCGCCAGCAGCCCTGGGACAGCTTACCAAGAGACCCAGTACTTC.